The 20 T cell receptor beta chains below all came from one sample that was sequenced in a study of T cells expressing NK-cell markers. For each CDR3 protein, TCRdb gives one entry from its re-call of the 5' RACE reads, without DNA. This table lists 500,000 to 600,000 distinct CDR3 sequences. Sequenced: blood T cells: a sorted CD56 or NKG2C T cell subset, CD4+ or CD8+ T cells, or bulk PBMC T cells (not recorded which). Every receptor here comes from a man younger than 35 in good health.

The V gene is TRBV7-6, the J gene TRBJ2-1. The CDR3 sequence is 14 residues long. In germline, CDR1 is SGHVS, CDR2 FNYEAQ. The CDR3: CASSATWVYNEQFF.

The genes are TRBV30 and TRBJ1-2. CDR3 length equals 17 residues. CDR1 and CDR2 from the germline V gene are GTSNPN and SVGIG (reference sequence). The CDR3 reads CAWSVRGRKVPNYGYTF.

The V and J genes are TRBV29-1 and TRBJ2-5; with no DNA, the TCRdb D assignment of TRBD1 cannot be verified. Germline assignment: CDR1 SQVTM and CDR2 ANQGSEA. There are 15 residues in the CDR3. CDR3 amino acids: CSVEDQGDPQETQYF.

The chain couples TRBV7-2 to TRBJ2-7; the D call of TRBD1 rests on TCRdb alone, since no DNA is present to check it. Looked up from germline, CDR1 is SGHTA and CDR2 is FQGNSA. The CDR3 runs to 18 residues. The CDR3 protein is CASSLASPGTGSSYEQYF.

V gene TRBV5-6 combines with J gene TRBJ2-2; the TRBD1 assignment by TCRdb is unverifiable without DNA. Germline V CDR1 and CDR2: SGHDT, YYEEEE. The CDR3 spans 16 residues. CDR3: CASSLGAGSYTGELFF.

CDR3 sequence reads: CASSTQGNTEAFF. The chain recombines TRBV19 with TRBJ1-1; TCRdb reports TRBD1, a call that lacks DNA to check it against. The CDR3 consists of 13 residues. Looked up from germline, CDR1 is LNHDA and CDR2 is SQIVND (reference sequence).

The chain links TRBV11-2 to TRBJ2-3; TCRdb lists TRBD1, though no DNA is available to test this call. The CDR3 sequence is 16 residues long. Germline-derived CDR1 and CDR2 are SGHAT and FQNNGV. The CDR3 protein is CASSQRDSQRTDTQYF. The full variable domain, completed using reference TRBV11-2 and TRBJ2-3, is EAGVAQSPRYKIIEKRQSVAFWCNPISGHATLYWYQQILGQGPKLLIQFQNNGVVDDSQLPKDRFSAERLKGVDSTLKIQPAKLEDSAVYLCASSQRDSQRTDTQYFGPGTRLTVL.

CDR3 protein: CAWSVLSDNEQFF. J is TRBJ2-1 and V is TRBV30. This CDR3 region has 13 residues. The V gene's germline CDR1 is GTSNPN and CDR2 SVGIG (reference sequence).

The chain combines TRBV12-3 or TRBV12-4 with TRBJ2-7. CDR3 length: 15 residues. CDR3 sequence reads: CASRTSERQIYEQYF.

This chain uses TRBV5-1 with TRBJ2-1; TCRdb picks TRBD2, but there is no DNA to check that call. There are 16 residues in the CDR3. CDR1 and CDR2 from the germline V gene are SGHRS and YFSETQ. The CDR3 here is CASSFTGLAGRNEQFF.

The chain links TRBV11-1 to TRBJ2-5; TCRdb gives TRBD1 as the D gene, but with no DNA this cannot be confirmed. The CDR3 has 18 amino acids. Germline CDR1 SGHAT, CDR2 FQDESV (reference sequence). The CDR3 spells CASSLPSGGQGAGETQYF.

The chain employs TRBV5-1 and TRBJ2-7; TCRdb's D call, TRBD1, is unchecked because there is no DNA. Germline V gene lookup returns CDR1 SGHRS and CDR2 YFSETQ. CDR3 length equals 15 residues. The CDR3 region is CASSTDRGSSYEQYF.

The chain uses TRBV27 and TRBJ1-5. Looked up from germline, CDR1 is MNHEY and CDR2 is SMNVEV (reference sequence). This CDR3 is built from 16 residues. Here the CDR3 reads CASRAVGFDSNQPQHF.

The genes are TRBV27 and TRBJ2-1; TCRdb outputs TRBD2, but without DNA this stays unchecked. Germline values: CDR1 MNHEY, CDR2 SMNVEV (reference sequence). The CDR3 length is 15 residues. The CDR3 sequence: CASRPIAGLGNEQFF.

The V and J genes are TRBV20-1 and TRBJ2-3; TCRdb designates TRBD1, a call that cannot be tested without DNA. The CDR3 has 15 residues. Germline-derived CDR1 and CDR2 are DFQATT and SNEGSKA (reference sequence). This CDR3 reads CSARTGTVITDTQYF.

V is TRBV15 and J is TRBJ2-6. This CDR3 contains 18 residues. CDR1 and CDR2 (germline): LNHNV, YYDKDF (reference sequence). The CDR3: CATSRDDTEVSGANVLTF.

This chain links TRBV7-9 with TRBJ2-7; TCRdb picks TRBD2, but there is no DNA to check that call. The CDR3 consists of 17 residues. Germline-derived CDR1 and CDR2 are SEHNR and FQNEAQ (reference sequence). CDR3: CASSFPRSGADSYEQYF.

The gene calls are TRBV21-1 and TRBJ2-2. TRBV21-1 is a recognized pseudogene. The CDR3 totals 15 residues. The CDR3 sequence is CASPLPDRCTGELFF.

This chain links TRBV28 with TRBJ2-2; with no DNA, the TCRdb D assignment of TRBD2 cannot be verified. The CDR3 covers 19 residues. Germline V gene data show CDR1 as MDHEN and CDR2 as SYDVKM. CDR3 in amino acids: CASSLRGVPGLTNTGELFF.

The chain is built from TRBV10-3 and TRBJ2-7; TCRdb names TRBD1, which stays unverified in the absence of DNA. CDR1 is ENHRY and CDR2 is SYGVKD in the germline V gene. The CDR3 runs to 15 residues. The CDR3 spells CAISETADRPYEQYF.